These 10 T cell receptor beta chains came from one sample sequenced in a study of healthy donors' naive CD4 and CD8 T cells. Starting from around 470 ng of total RNA, TCR libraries were made with linear amplification. TCRdb analysed the reads with MiXCR anew, one entry per CDR3 protein. The table lists around 200,000 distinct CDR3 sequences, over 60% of them singletons. The sequenced material came from naive CD4+ and CD8+ T cells sorted from blood, pooled from several donors. The receptor set was obtained from a pool of human donors in good health; the sample pools cells from several healthy donors.

The V and J genes are TRBV19 and TRBJ2-2, with D possibly TRBD2 on 5 matching bases. From germline, CDR1 is LNHDA and CDR2 SQIVND (reference sequence). V lost 9 bases and J 3 bases, leaving 14 bases between the germline ends. This CDR3 contains 14 residues. CDR3 residues: CASGWRPDTGELFF. The CDR3 DNA is TGTGCCAGCGGGTGGAGGCCGGACACCGGGGAGCTGTTTTTT.

This clonotype was observed a single time. This chain uses TRBV5-1 with TRBJ1-2; no definite D call. The CDR3 is 16 amino acids. Germline CDR1 SGHRS, CDR2 YFSETQ. Trimming took off 4 bases at V and 5 bases at J, with 21 bases between the two ends. CDR3 sequence reads: CASSPEDGRQKYGYTF. Written as DNA, the CDR3 is TGCGCCAGCAGCCCAGAGGACGGCAGGCAGAAGTATGGCTACACCTTC. Combining the CDR3 with reference TRBV5-1 and TRBJ1-2 gives the whole variable domain KAGVTQTPRYLIKTRGQQVTLSCSPISGHRSVSWYQQTPGQGLQFLFEYFSETQRNKGNFPGRFSGRQFSNSRSEMNVSTLELGDSALYLCASSPEDGRQKYGYTFGSGTRLTVV.

This clonotype was found a few times. This chain links TRBV29-1 with TRBJ1-3; D gene unclear. The CDR3 loop spans 13 amino acids. CDR1 and CDR2 from the germline V gene are SQVTM and ANQGSEA. Deletions cut 3 bases from V and 2 bases from J, with 8 bases between. DNA of the CDR3: TGCAGCGTTGAGGGCCAGGCTGGAAACACCATATATTTT. It encodes CSVEGQAGNTIYF.

The V gene is TRBV10-3, the J gene TRBJ1-1, with 9 positions matching TRBD1. The CDR3 spans 13 residues. Germline CDR1 reads ENHRY; CDR2 reads SYGVKD. V shed 6 bases, J shed 5 bases, and the junction held 4 bases outside the gene matches. Written as DNA, the CDR3 is TGTGCCATCAGGGACAGGGGCAAGACTGAAGCTTTCTTT. Protein sequence: CAIRDRGKTEAFF.

This clonotype was counted only a few times. The CDR3 is CSADRPPSSYNEQFF. In DNA form, the CDR3 reads TGCAGCGCCGACCGTCCCCCAAGTTCCTACAATGAGCAGTTCTTC. The chain has TRBV29-1 and TRBJ2-1; no definite D call. The CDR3 is made up of 15 amino acids. The V end was cut by 7 bases, the J end by 1 base, with 17 bases between. Germline V gene data show CDR1 as SQVTM and CDR2 as ANQGSEA.

The chain employs TRBV29-1 and TRBJ2-1; TRBD2 might be the D (6 bases). Trimming removed 4 bases at V and 6 bases at J, with 16 bases between. Germline assignment: CDR1 SQVTM and CDR2 ANQGSEA. The CDR3 extends over 14 amino acids. CDR3 nucleotide sequence: TGCAGCGTTGGAAGGGATAGCGGCCGCAATGAGCAGTTCTTC. Translated: CSVGRDSGRNEQFF.

The gene calls are TRBV20-1 and TRBJ2-7; a possible D gene is TRBD2 (6 bases). Trimming left V 5 bases short and J 2 bases short, with 10 bases between. The CDR3 runs to 12 residues. Germline values: CDR1 DFQATT, CDR2 SNEGSKA (reference sequence). CDR3 bases: TGCAGTGCTTCCCGGGGGACCTACGAGCAGTACTTC. This gives the protein CSASRGTYEQYF.

The chain carries TRBV6-1 and TRBJ1-1; D unclear. Germline values: CDR1 MNHNS, CDR2 SASEGT. The CDR3 has 13 amino acids. Between the trimmed V and J ends, which lost 7 bases and 2 bases, there was a span of 11 bases. For the CDR3, the DNA is TGTGCCAGCAAACTGGCTCCTAACACTGAAGCTTTCTTT. Translating gives CASKLAPNTEAFF.

This clonotype has only one observation. This chain joins TRBV11-2 and TRBJ2-7; D is unresolved. The CDR3 has 12 residues. CDR1 and CDR2 (germline): SGHAT, FQNNGV. The V end was cut by 3 bases, the J end by 7 bases, with 10 bases between. The CDR3 region has the DNA TGTGCCAGCAGCTTCTGGGGTAGGGAGCAGTACTTC. Its protein is CASSFWGREQYF.

This clonotype was seen more than once but under ten times. The genes are TRBV29-1 and TRBJ2-1, with TRBD2 identical over 8 bases. From germline, CDR1 is SQVTM and CDR2 ANQGSEA. The CDR3 sequence is 14 residues long. The junction had 10 bases not matched to a gene; V was cut back by 6 bases and J by 6 bases. CDR3 region: CSVHGTRSFNEQFF. The DNA for the CDR3 is TGCAGCGTCCACGGGACTAGGTCTTTCAATGAGCAGTTCTTC.